These 15 T cell receptor beta chains originate from one sample sequenced in a study of cytomegalovirus exposure and HLA in healthy donors (TCRdb year 2017). The library came from the immunoSEQ multiplex PCR assay. The multiplex PCR relied on a mix of 60 forward primers for TCR Vbeta segments and 13 reverse primers for TCR Jbeta segments. TCRdb provides this immuneACCESS table in a form limited to in-frame rearrangements. Some clones are lacking; in checked studies, under half of them reflect an unresolved V gene, and why the rest are absent is not known. The sample's table lists a count of 170,000 or so clones. 2% to 2.5% of the sample lies in the top ten. Sample: PBMCs. Receptors originate from a man aged 25-40 years in good health and CMV-seronegative.

Written as DNA, the CDR3 is TGTGCCACCAGCAGGGGGGTTGGGACAGGGACCTACGAGCAGTACTTC. Protein sequence: CATSRGVGTGTYEQYF. The chain recombines TRBV15 with TRBJ2-7, with TRBD1 identical over 9 bases. CDR1 is LNHNV and CDR2 is YYDKDF in the germline V gene (reference sequence). The CDR3 runs to 16 residues. V shed 3 bases and J 2 bases; nucleotides not matched to a gene: 8.

This sequence joins TRBV6-6 and TRBJ2-7, with TRBD1 identical over 9 bases. J was trimmed by 5 bases and V by 7 bases; bases with no gene match: 12. Germline V gives CDR1 MNHNY, CDR2 SVGAGI (reference sequence). This CDR3 is built from 15 residues. The CDR3 region has the DNA TGTGCCAGCACCCTTGGGACAGGGTGGGTTGACGAGCAGTACTTC. Translation: CASTLGTGWVDEQYF.

This rearrangement joins TRBV28 to TRBJ2-5, with no clear D. The CDR3 runs to 11 residues. The V gene lost 5 bases and the J gene lost 7 bases, with 8 bases spanning the gap. CDR1 and CDR2 from the germline V gene are MDHEN and SYDVKM. The CDR3 DNA follows: TGTGCCAGCAGTGACACTTTGACCCAGTACTTC. It is translated as CASSDTLTQYF.

The J gene is TRBJ1-5, the V gene TRBV2; D unresolved. CDR1 is SNHLY, CDR2 FYNNEI, per germline. The V end was cut by 7 bases, the J end by 5 bases, with 9 bases between. This CDR3 spans 12 amino acids. CDR3 loop: CASNEGHQPQHF. For the CDR3, the DNA is TGTGCCAGCAACGAGGGTCATCAGCCCCAGCATTTT.

The chain has TRBV29-1 and TRBJ2-3; a possible D gene is TRBD2 (5 bases). The V end was cut by 6 bases, the J end by 0 bases, with 10 bases between. The germline V gene has CDR1 SQVTM and CDR2 ANQGSEA. CDR3 length: 13 amino acids. CDR3 loop: CSVRGSSTDTQYF. The CDR3 coding sequence is TGCAGCGTCCGGGGTTCTAGCACAGATACGCAGTATTTT.

The chain couples TRBV9 to TRBJ2-2; D not resolved. The germline CDR1 and CDR2 sequences are SGDLS and YYNGEE. V lost 3 bases and J lost 5, with 5 bases in between. CDR3 length: 12 amino acids. The CDR3 nucleotides are TGTGCCAGCAGCGACTCAACCGGGGAGCTGTTTTTT. Amino acids: CASSDSTGELFF.

This chain links TRBV7-8 with TRBJ2-1, with 10 bases identical to TRBD2. The V gene's germline CDR1 is SGHVS and CDR2 FQNEAQ. V shed 5 bases, J shed 0 bases, and the junction held 7 bases outside the gene matches. The CDR3 has 17 residues. This CDR3 reads CASSPGSGRGSYNEQFF. The CDR3 nucleotides read TGTGCCAGCAGCCCCGGGAGCGGGAGGGGCTCCTACAATGAGCAGTTCTTC. The variable domain in full, completed from reference TRBV7-8 and TRBJ2-1, reads GAGVSQSPRYKVAKRGQDVALRCDPISGHVSLFWYQQALGQGPEFLTYFQNEAQLDKSGLPSDRFFAERPEGSVSTLKIQRTQQEDSAVYLCASSPGSGRGSYNEQFFGPGTRLTVL.

Worth noting for this clone: Other DNA sequences in this sample translate to the same CDR3. This chain links TRBV28 with TRBJ1-2; 8 bases line up with TRBD1. CDR1 MDHEN and CDR2 SYDVKM come from the germline V gene. The trim removed 6 bases at V and 4 bases at J, leaving 4 bases unmatched. The CDR3 spans 13 residues. The CDR3 DNA sequence: TGTGCCAGCAGCCCCGGACAGGGCTATGGCTACACCTTC. Amino acids: CASSPGQGYGYTF.

J is TRBJ2-1 and V is TRBV7-2; D not certain. The CDR3 totals 14 residues. Trimming cost V 1 base and J 5 bases, with 9 bases left between them. Germline V gene sequence: CDR1 SGHTA, CDR2 FQGNSA. The CDR3 sequence: CASSLVGFDNEQFF. In DNA, the CDR3 is TGTGCCAGCAGCTTAGTTGGCTTCGACAATGAGCAGTTCTTC.

V gene TRBV11-2 combines with J gene TRBJ1-1, with no clear D. Germline values: CDR1 SGHAT, CDR2 FQNNGV. Trimming removed 5 bases at V and 0 bases at J, with 13 bases between. The CDR3 sequence is 15 residues long. The CDR3 coding sequence is TGTGCCAGCAGCCGCGGGCGGGCCGTGAACACTGAAGCTTTCTTT. Its protein product is CASSRGRAVNTEAFF.

The V gene is TRBV6-5, the J gene TRBJ1-2; the D gene is possibly TRBD1 (5 bases). The germline V gene has CDR1 MNHEY and CDR2 SVGAGI. V was shortened by 10 bases and J by 4 bases, with 19 bases between the two germline ends. CDR3 size: 14 residues. Written as DNA, the CDR3 is TGTGCCACCATACCTGGGGGGTTCTCCTATGGCTACACCTTC. This gives the protein CATIPGGFSYGYTF.

The rearrangement joins TRBV5-1 to TRBJ2-3, with 14 bases lining up with TRBD2. Germline values: CDR1 SGHRS, CDR2 YFSETQ. The CDR3 runs 19 residues. After removal of 4 bases from V and 4 bases from J, the junction contained 14 bases not matched to a gene. The CDR3 sequence is CASSPWGTSGSDGPDTQYF. CDR3 DNA sequence: TGCGCCAGCAGCCCGTGGGGGACTAGCGGGAGTGATGGCCCAGATACGCAGTATTTT. The complete variable domain, with remaining parts taken from reference TRBV5-1 and TRBJ2-3, reads KAGVTQTPRYLIKTRGQQVTLSCSPISGHRSVSWYQQTPGQGLQFLFEYFSETQRNKGNFPGRFSGRQFSNSRSEMNVSTLELGDSALYLCASSPWGTSGSDGPDTQYFGPGTRLTVL.

The CDR3 nucleotides read TGTGCCAGCAACCGAGACAGGGTTGAAGCTTTCTTT. This sequence encodes CASNRDRVEAFF. J is TRBJ1-1 and V is TRBV2, with 7 positions matching TRBD1. J lost 7 bases, V lost 7 bases, and 6 bases had no gene match. The CDR3 runs to 12 residues. The germline V gene has CDR1 SNHLY and CDR2 FYNNEI. The variable domain in full, completed from reference TRBV2 and TRBJ1-1, reads EPEVTQTPSHQVTQMGQEVILRCVPISNHLYFYWYRQILGQKVEFLVSFYNNEISEKSEIFDDQFSVERPDGSNFTLKIRSTKLEDSAMYFCASNRDRVEAFFGQGTRLTVV.

The chain combines TRBV4-3 with TRBJ2-7, with 10 bases that match TRBD2. V lost 4 bases and J lost 6; bases outside the gene matches: 12. This CDR3 is built from 16 residues. From germline, CDR1 is LGHNA and CDR2 YSLEER. Written as DNA, the CDR3 is TGCGCCAGCAGCCGTGGACCGGGACTAGCGTCCGGCGAGCAGTACTTC. This translates into CASSRGPGLASGEQYF.

The V call is TRBV9, the J call TRBJ2-7; 8 positions match TRBD1. CDR3 length equals 15 residues. J lost 7 bases, V lost 3 bases, and 12 bases had no gene match. Per germline, CDR1 SGDLS and CDR2 YYNGEE. Written as DNA, the CDR3 is TGTGCCAGCAGCGGTGGGTTTCCCGGGGACAGGGAGCAGTACTTC. This codes for CASSGGFPGDREQYF.